One sample yielded the 20 T cell receptor beta chains listed below, sequenced in a study of control samples from healthy donors and cancer patients. Sequencing was performed with immunoSEQ multiplex PCR; in TCRdb, only in-frame clones are kept and a portion is missing. In the table there are tens of thousands of clones, around 94% of which are singletons. Sequencing input: PBMCs. The receptors here all came from a man aged 25 to 45 with colorectal cancer.

The V gene is TRBV7-2, the J gene TRBJ2-3; D perhaps matches TRBD2 (7 bases). Per the germline V gene, CDR1 is SGHTA and CDR2 is FQGNSA. The CDR3 has 14 amino acids. V lost 5 bases to trimming and J lost 2 bases, with 11 bases between them. CDR3 in amino acids: CASSPGGYTDTQYF. Here the CDR3 DNA reads TGTGCCAGCAGCCCGGGGGGCTACACAGATACGCAGTATTTT.

The chain combines TRBV5-1 with TRBJ2-3; 8 bases match TRBD2. The V and J ends lost 0 bases and 11 bases, in that order; junction bases with no gene match: 11. This CDR3 has 15 residues. The germline CDR1 and CDR2 sequences are SGHRS and YFSETQ. CDR3 region: CASSLVSGDLQLQYF. CDR3 DNA: TGCGCCAGCAGCTTGGTTAGCGGGGACCTCCAGCTGCAGTATTTT.

The chain combines TRBV7-2 with TRBJ1-5; D unresolved. The CDR3 totals 13 residues. V shed 4 bases and J shed 5 bases, with 9 bases lying between them. Germline CDR1 SGHTA, CDR2 FQGNSA. CDR3 nucleotide sequence: TGTGCCAGCAGCTCTATGTGGGATCAGCCCCAGCATTTT. Protein: CASSSMWDQPQHF.

The V gene is TRBV6-6, the J gene TRBJ2-3; D is uncertain. Trimming shortened V by 0 bases and J by 2 bases, and 9 bases separated the two germline ends. Germline CDR1 reads MNHNY; CDR2 reads SVGAGI (reference sequence). CDR3 length: 15 amino acids. The CDR3 nucleotides read TGTGCCAGCAGTTACTCGAGGCAGGTCACAGATACGCAGTATTTT. It is translated as CASSYSRQVTDTQYF.

The chain has TRBV7-9 and TRBJ1-4; D ambiguous. The CDR3 runs to 12 residues. V lost 4 bases to trimming and J lost 7 bases, with 7 bases between them. Per the germline V gene, CDR1 is SEHNR and CDR2 is FQNEAQ (reference sequence). The CDR3 DNA reads TGTGCCAGCAGCTCGGTTCGTGAAAAACTGTTTTTT. Protein product: CASSSVREKLFF.

The CDR3: CASSFTGLANEKLFF. DNA for the CDR3: TGTGCCAGCAGCTTTACGGGGCTGGCTAATGAAAAACTGTTTTTT. The chain has TRBV11-2 and TRBJ1-4; TRBD1 might be the D (5 bases). This CDR3 has 15 residues. Per germline, CDR1 SGHAT and CDR2 FQNNGV. Trimming took 3 bases from V and 3 from J, leaving 11 bases between them.

This chain connects TRBV5-4 to TRBJ1-2; 8 bases line up with TRBD1. J gave up 6 bases and V 3 bases, and 13 bases lay outside the gene matches. Germline loops: CDR1 SGHNT, CDR2 YYREEE (reference sequence). The CDR3 loop spans 16 amino acids. CDR3 sequence: CASSYDPTGGTHGYTF. In nucleotides, the CDR3 is TGTGCCAGCAGCTATGACCCCACAGGGGGAACTCATGGCTACACCTTC.

Here the CDR3 reads CATTLGHRNTGELFF. The CDR3 DNA sequence: TGTGCCACCACGCTGGGACACAGGAACACCGGGGAGCTGTTTTTT. The genes are TRBV24-1 and TRBJ2-2; the D gene is possibly TRBD1 (6 bases). The CDR3 is 15 residues long. Germline CDR1 and CDR2: KGHDR and SFDVKD. Trimming took off 8 bases at V and 1 base at J, with 13 bases between the two ends.

This clone has more than one count but fewer than ten. The CDR3 sequence is CASSLDGDPNSPLHF. The CDR3 DNA reads as TGTGCCAGCAGCTTAGATGGAGATCCTAATTCACCCCTCCACTTT. The rearrangement uses TRBV7-9 and TRBJ1-6; no firm D call. Germline V gives CDR1 SEHNR, CDR2 FQNEAQ (reference sequence). Trimming removed 1 base at V and 6 bases at J, with 10 bases between. The CDR3 totals 15 residues.

The V gene is TRBV7-6, the J gene TRBJ1-3; D is undetermined. This CDR3 region has 14 residues. Trimming removed 1 base from V and 7 bases from J, with 11 bases in between. Germline CDR1 SGHVS, CDR2 FNYEAQ. In DNA form, the CDR3 reads TGTGCCAGCAGCTTAGGACCCCGAGGGAACACCATATATTTT. The encoded protein is CASSLGPRGNTIYF.

The chain has TRBV6-5 and TRBJ2-1; D may be TRBD2 (5 bases). The germline V gene has CDR1 MNHEY and CDR2 SVGAGI. This CDR3 has 15 residues. Trimming removed 5 bases from V and 0 bases from J, with 11 bases in between. In nucleotides, the CDR3 is TGTGCCAGCAGTAAGACTGGGAGCTCCTACAATGAGCAGTTCTTC. Protein: CASSKTGSSYNEQFF.

The rearrangement joins TRBV7-2 to TRBJ1-1; D is undetermined. Germline CDR1 is SGHTA and CDR2 is FQGNSA. Trimming left V 5 bases short and J 1 base short, with 8 bases between. The CDR3 spans 13 residues. The CDR3 DNA sequence: TGTGCCAGCAGCCCGCACTGGAACACTGAAGCTTTCTTT. Translated, it gives CASSPHWNTEAFF.

J is TRBJ2-3 and V is TRBV10-1; 10 bases fit TRBD1. The CDR3 runs to 16 residues. V lost 2 bases and J lost 3; bases outside the gene matches: 5. Germline-derived CDR1 and CDR2 are WNHNN and SYGVQD (reference sequence). The CDR3 DNA reads TGCGCCAGCAGTGAGGGGGGACAGGGGTGGACAGATACGCAGTATTTT. This sequence encodes CASSEGGQGWTDTQYF.

This clone was observed a few times. The chain joins TRBV19 to TRBJ2-1; tentative D call: TRBD1 (6 bases). Germline loops: CDR1 LNHDA, CDR2 SQIVND (reference sequence). This CDR3 has 15 residues. V was shortened by 6 bases and J by 0 bases, with 12 bases between the two germline ends. This CDR3 reads CASSLKGDSYNEQFF. CDR3 nucleotide sequence: TGTGCCAGTAGCCTAAAGGGGGACTCCTACAATGAGCAGTTCTTC. The entire variable domain, with the rest obtained from reference TRBV19 and TRBJ2-1, is as follows: DGGITQSPKYLFRKEGQNVTLSCEQNLNHDAMYWYRQDPGQGLRLIYYSQIVNDFQKGDIAEGYSVSREKKESFPLTVTSAQKNPTAFYLCASSLKGDSYNEQFFGPGTRLTVL.

The rearrangement uses TRBV11-2 and TRBJ2-7; possible D gene TRBD2, 5 bases. The CDR3 loop spans 12 amino acids. The ends were cut back, 4 bases at V and 3 bases at J, with 7 bases in the middle. In germline, CDR1 is SGHAT, CDR2 FQNNGV. The CDR3 protein is CASSSSSYEQYF. The DNA for the CDR3 is TGTGCCAGCAGCTCTAGCAGCTACGAGCAGTACTTC.

This clone was counted a single time. V is TRBV2 and J is TRBJ1-6; a weak D match, TRBD1 (6 bases). Germline values: CDR1 SNHLY, CDR2 FYNNEI. Trimming cost V 5 bases and J 0 bases, with 17 bases left between them. This CDR3 is 18 amino acids long. CDR3 region: CASSRSEEDSSYNSPLHF. In DNA form, the CDR3 reads TGTGCCAGCAGTCGGTCCGAGGAGGACAGCTCCTATAATTCACCCCTCCACTTT.

This clone was seen once. The chain combines TRBV10-3 with TRBJ1-2; 11 bases are shared with TRBD1. V gave up 2 bases and J gave up 4 bases; unmatched junction bases: 12. The CDR3 is 18 amino acids. Looked up from germline, CDR1 is ENHRY and CDR2 is SYGVKD. CDR3 nucleotides: TGTGCCATCAGTGAGGCGGGGGACAGGGGGGTGCGCGGCTATGGCTACACCTTC. It specifies CAISEAGDRGVRGYGYTF.

The chain links TRBV13 to TRBJ2-6; possibly TRBD1 for D (6 bases). Trimming shortened V by 4 bases and J by 1 base, and 8 bases separated the two germline ends. The CDR3 totals 15 residues. Germline CDR1 reads PRHDT; CDR2 reads FYEKMQ (reference sequence). The CDR3 here is CASSSQGSGANVLTF. As DNA, the CDR3 is TGTGCCAGCAGCTCGCAGGGGTCTGGGGCCAACGTCCTGACTTTC.

V and J are TRBV29-1 and TRBJ2-5, with unresolved D. CDR3 length: 10 amino acids. CDR1 SQVTM and CDR2 ANQGSEA come from the germline V gene. Trimming removed 6 bases at V and 3 bases at J, with 5 bases between. The CDR3, as DNA: TGCAGCGTCGACGAAGAGACCCAGTACTTC. This sequence encodes CSVDEETQYF.

The chain employs TRBV30 and TRBJ2-1, with 12 bases matching TRBD2. CDR1 GTSNPN and CDR2 SVGIG come from the germline V gene (reference sequence). J lost 4 bases, V lost 5 bases, and 6 bases had no gene match. CDR3 length: 15 amino acids. The CDR3 coding sequence is TGTGCCTGGGTCGCCGGGACTAGCGGGTACAATGAGCAGTTCTTC. Translating it yields CAWVAGTSGYNEQFF.